Each of the 32 T cell receptor beta chains below was sequenced from the same sample in a study of blood T cells in healthy people across ages. PCR was performed a second time for roughly 7 to 12 cycles using a sample-barcoded 5' primer and a J-beta primer mix. Using its own MiXCR run on the 5' RACE reads, TCRdb lists one record per CDR3 protein. The table has 1.5 million to 2 million distinct CDR3 sequences, roughly 30% seen once; the top ten hold 7.7%. Sample: blood. These receptors were collected from a woman aged 25 to 39 in good health.

There are many counts of this clonotype. This rearrangement joins TRBV7-9 to TRBJ2-5, with D perhaps matching TRBD1 (5 bases). V was trimmed by 8 bases and J by 5 bases, leaving 12 bases between them. Germline assignment: CDR1 SEHNR and CDR2 FQNEAQ (reference sequence). This CDR3 has 12 residues. CDR3 in DNA: TGTGCCAGCCGTAGGGGATCCGAGACCCAGTACTTC. Translated, it gives CASRRGSETQYF.

V gene TRBV7-9 combines with J gene TRBJ2-2; D not certain. Germline V gives CDR1 SEHNR, CDR2 FQNEAQ (reference sequence). Trimming shortened V by 5 bases and J by 10 bases, and 5 bases separated the two germline ends. The CDR3 length is 10 residues. The CDR3 here is CASSLVELFF. Written as DNA, the CDR3 is TGTGCCAGCAGCCTAGTGGAGCTGTTTTTT.

In its sample, this clonotype was seen many times. The chain combines TRBV7-3 with TRBJ2-4; perhaps TRBD1 as D (6 bases). Trimming removed 1 base at V and 3 bases at J, with 13 bases between. CDR3 length: 16 amino acids. CDR1 is SGHTA and CDR2 is FQGTGA in the germline V gene. The chain's CDR3 is CASSLNLKGGKNIQYF. The CDR3 DNA reads as TGTGCCAGCAGCTTAAATCTGAAAGGGGGCAAAAACATTCAGTACTTC.

This clonotype appeared many times. The chain recombines TRBV10-2 with TRBJ2-7; D gene ambiguous. The CDR3 contains 14 residues. The germline CDR1 and CDR2 sequences are WSHSY and SAAADI. V was clipped by 5 bases and J by 2 bases, with 13 bases between them. The CDR3 here is CASSQVSLTYEQYF. DNA for the CDR3: TGCGCCAGCAGTCAGGTTAGCCTAACCTACGAGCAGTACTTC.

This clonotype appeared a single time. This sequence may be a read error, since a much larger clone differs from it by one base. The chain has TRBV6-1 and TRBJ2-7; no reliable D call. Germline loops: CDR1 MNHNS, CDR2 SASEGT. CDR3 length: 10 amino acids. The DNA for the CDR3 is TGTACCACCAAGACCTACGAGCAGTACTTC. Translation gives CTTKTYEQYF.

This clonotype was found many times. This chain links TRBV20-1 with TRBJ2-7; D is possibly TRBD1 (6 bases). The V and J ends lost 1 base and 3 bases respectively, with 13 bases between them. CDR1 DFQATT and CDR2 SNEGSKA come from the germline V gene (reference sequence). The CDR3 runs 14 residues. The CDR3 bases are TGCAGTGCTAGAGCCTACGACAGGATCTACGAGCAGTACTTC. Amino acid sequence: CSARAYDRIYEQYF.

This clonotype has just a few counts. The chain has TRBV29-1 and TRBJ1-5; 7 bases align to TRBD1. Per the germline V gene, CDR1 is SQVTM and CDR2 is ANQGSEA. The CDR3 covers 13 residues. With 4 bases clipped from V and 6 bases from J, the junction kept 6 bases outside the gene matches. Written as DNA, the CDR3 is TGCAGCGTTGGCGAGGGGGCGCTTCAGCCCCAGCATTTT. This sequence encodes CSVGEGALQPQHF.

Note on this clonotype: At one boundary the junction diverges from the germline segment, which might be a read error. V usage is TRBV5-1 and J usage is TRBJ2-1, with D perhaps matching TRBD1 (5 bases). Matching the DNA end better, TRBJ2-7 makes the J call doubtful. This CDR3 contains 13 residues. Per the germline V gene, CDR1 is SGHRS and CDR2 is YFSETQ. CDR3 amino acids: CAGSLGGADEQYF. In DNA form, the CDR3 reads TGCGCCGGCAGCTTGGGTGGGGCGGATGAGCAGTACTTC.

This clonotype has only a few counts. V gene TRBV20-1 combines with J gene TRBJ2-1, with 12 bases fitting TRBD2. This CDR3 spans 16 amino acids. The V gene end was trimmed by 2 bases and the J gene end by 7 bases; junction bases not matched to a gene: 9. CDR1 is DFQATT, CDR2 SNEGSKA, per germline (reference sequence). The CDR3 loop is CSARYSASGRGNEQFF. The CDR3 DNA reads as TGCAGTGCTAGATATTCGGCTAGCGGGAGGGGGAATGAGCAGTTCTTC.

The chain combines TRBV6-5 with TRBJ1-2; 8 bases align to TRBD1. Germline V gene data show CDR1 as MNHEY and CDR2 as SVGAGI. The CDR3 totals 15 residues. V was pared by 2 bases and J by 2 bases, with 4 bases of the junction left unmatched. The CDR3 sequence is CASSYDRGGNYGYTF. The CDR3 nucleotides are TGTGCCAGCAGTTACGACAGGGGAGGAAACTATGGCTACACCTTC.

This clonotype was observed at least ten times. The chain carries TRBV12-3 or TRBV12-4 and TRBJ2-5; no clear D gene. The germline V and J ends were trimmed by 6 bases and 2 bases, with 10 bases remaining between them. This CDR3 is 13 amino acids long. The CDR3 coding sequence is TGTGCCAGCAGGATCAGAGAACAAGAGACCCAGTACTTC. Residues: CASRIREQETQYF.

This clonotype has only a few counts. The V gene is TRBV5-1, the J gene TRBJ1-2; D possibly corresponds to TRBD1 (6 bases). The length of the CDR3 is 17 residues. Germline values: CDR1 SGHRS, CDR2 YFSETQ. The V end was cut by 0 bases, the J end by 7 bases, with 22 bases between. CDR3 residues: CASSLGGGGQTTGGYTF. The CDR3 region has the DNA TGCGCCAGCAGCTTGGGGGGGGGAGGACAGACTACTGGTGGCTACACCTTC.

The V call is TRBV28, the J call TRBJ2-3; 7 bases line up with TRBD1. V gave up 6 bases and J gave up 4 bases; unmatched junction bases: 10. Looked up from germline, CDR1 is MDHEN and CDR2 is SYDVKM. The CDR3 has 15 amino acids. This chain's CDR3 is CASSSGTVVADTQYF. In nucleotides, the CDR3 is TGTGCCAGCAGCTCCGGGACAGTCGTTGCAGATACGCAGTATTTT.

In DNA, the CDR3 is TGTGCCAGCAGTGCTGAGGGGAGGGTCCCCGGGGAGCTGTTTTTT. Translated, it gives CASSAEGRVPGELFF. The V and J genes are TRBV12-3 or TRBV12-4 and TRBJ2-2; 7 nucleotides match TRBD2. V lost 5 bases to trimming and J lost 6 bases; unmatched junction nucleotides: 9. This CDR3 has 15 residues.

This chain joins TRBV10-3 and TRBJ2-3; TRBD2 agrees at 11 bases. The CDR3 is 15 amino acids. V lost 6 bases and J lost 6; bases outside the gene matches: 8. Per germline, CDR1 ENHRY and CDR2 SYGVKD. Here the CDR3 DNA reads TGTGCCATCAGGGATAGCGGGAGGGCCGTGGATACGCAGTATTTT. This gives the protein CAIRDSGRAVDTQYF.

This clonotype showed up just a few times. The chain combines TRBV7-4 with TRBJ1-6; D not certain. V was clipped by 1 base and J by 12 bases, with 7 bases between them. The CDR3 is 12 residues long. CDR1 SGHVT and CDR2 SQSDAQ come from the germline V gene. The CDR3, as DNA: TGTGCCAGCAGCTTAGGGGATGGACCCCTCCACTTT. Translation: CASSLGDGPLHF.

This clonotype has at least ten counts. The genes are TRBV28 and TRBJ2-4; D remains ambiguous. Deletions cut 5 bases from V and 8 bases from J, with 16 bases between. CDR3 length: 14 residues. The V gene's germline CDR1 is MDHEN and CDR2 SYDVKM. CDR3 DNA sequence: TGTGCCAGCAGTCCTCCAGGCGTTGTAGACATTCAGTACTTC. As protein: CASSPPGVVDIQYF.

The chain links TRBV5-1 to TRBJ1-6; TRBD1 agrees at 11 bases. V shed 4 bases, J shed 5 bases, and the junction held 5 bases outside the gene matches. The CDR3 consists of 16 residues. The germline gives CDR1 SGHRS, CDR2 YFSETQ. The CDR3 DNA sequence: TGCGCCAGCAGCCCGGGACAGGGGGTCCATAATTCACCCCTCCACTTT. Its protein product is CASSPGQGVHNSPLHF.

This clonotype was detected only a few times. Written as DNA, the CDR3 is TGCGCCAGCAGCTTCCGGCTCACGGGGACCCAGTACTTC. Translation gives CASSFRLTGTQYF. The V call is TRBV5-1, the J call TRBJ2-5, with no clear D. Trimming left V 2 bases short and J 7 bases short, with 12 bases between. This CDR3 spans 13 amino acids. Germline CDR1 reads SGHRS; CDR2 reads YFSETQ.

V usage is TRBV29-1 and J usage is TRBJ2-1, with 10 bases matching TRBD1. Germline V gene sequence: CDR1 SQVTM, CDR2 ANQGSEA. J lost 8 bases, V lost 4 bases, and 5 bases had no gene match. The CDR3 totals 13 residues. DNA for the CDR3: TGCAGCGTTGTGGGACAGGGGAAGGATGAGCAGTTCTTC. Translating it yields CSVVGQGKDEQFF.

The chain couples TRBV29-1 to TRBJ1-3; unclear D gene. V was pared by 3 bases and J by 0 bases, with 9 bases between. Germline V CDR1 and CDR2: SQVTM, ANQGSEA. The CDR3 has 14 residues. In DNA, the CDR3 is TGCAGCGTTGACTGGGGAAGCTCTGGAAACACCATATATTTT. Its protein is CSVDWGSSGNTIYF.

In its sample, this clonotype was seen a few times. The chain carries TRBV24-1 and TRBJ1-1; D is undetermined. The V and J ends lost 2 bases and 7 bases respectively, with 4 bases between them. The CDR3 spans 11 residues. Germline-derived CDR1 and CDR2 are KGHDR and SFDVKD. The CDR3 spells CATSDSGEAFF. The CDR3 bases are TGTGCCACCAGTGATTCTGGTGAAGCTTTCTTT.

This clonotype was picked up many times. V usage is TRBV6-6 and J usage is TRBJ2-1, with TRBD1 identical over 8 bases. In germline, CDR1 is MNHNY, CDR2 SVGAGI (reference sequence). The CDR3 loop spans 17 amino acids. Trimming at V came to 7 bases and at J to 7 bases, leaving 18 bases not matched to a gene. This CDR3 reads CASNSQTGQGKSNEQFF. CDR3 in DNA: TGTGCCAGCAACAGCCAGACAGGACAGGGAAAATCTAATGAGCAGTTCTTC.

The CDR3 DNA reads as TGTGCCAGCAGTTACTCGGGACAGGGCTCCTACAATGAGCAGTACTTC. Translated, it gives CASSYSGQGSYNEQYF. The rearrangement uses TRBV6-5 and TRBJ2-1; 9 positions match TRBD1. The J call may be wrong; the DNA end is better matched by TRBJ2-7. The CDR3 runs to 16 residues. CDR1 is MNHEY, CDR2 SVGAGI, per germline.

This clonotype was observed a handful of times. This chain connects TRBV7-9 to TRBJ2-1, with TRBD1 matching over 11 bases. After removal of 3 bases from V and 7 bases from J, the junction contained 11 bases not matched to a gene. The CDR3 covers 17 residues. In germline, CDR1 is SEHNR, CDR2 FQNEAQ (reference sequence). CDR3 loop: CASSLKDRTGGFNEQFF. The CDR3 DNA reads as TGTGCCAGCAGCTTGAAGGACCGGACAGGGGGCTTTAATGAGCAGTTCTTC.

This chain joins TRBV7-2 and TRBJ2-1; 8 bases are shared with TRBD2. Germline V CDR1 and CDR2: SGHTA, FQGNSA. There are 15 residues in the CDR3. With 6 bases clipped from V and 7 bases from J, the junction kept 11 bases outside the gene matches. CDR3: CASSFASGSGNEQFF. DNA for the CDR3: TGTGCCAGCAGTTTTGCTAGCGGGTCGGGAAATGAGCAGTTCTTC.

The chain recombines TRBV12-3 or TRBV12-4 with TRBJ1-5; tentative D call: TRBD1 (6 bases). Trimming stripped 3 bases from V and 2 bases from J, with 14 bases between. The length of the CDR3 is 16 residues. The CDR3 sequence: CASSLAPGGGNQPQHF. The CDR3 nucleotides are TGTGCCAGCAGTTTGGCTCCCGGGGGCGGCAATCAGCCCCAGCATTTT.

The chain carries TRBV15 and TRBJ2-7, with 10 bases fitting TRBD1. Germline V lookup: CDR1 LNHNV, CDR2 YYDKDF (reference sequence). The CDR3 spans 17 residues. Germline trimming cut 1 base from V and 7 bases from J; bases unmatched to any gene: 13. In DNA, the CDR3 is TGTGCCACCAGCAGAGCTCCGTACGGGACAGGGGCTGGAGAGCAGTACTTC. Translating it yields CATSRAPYGTGAGEQYF.

This chain uses TRBV6-4 with TRBJ1-2; 7 nucleotides agree with TRBD1. V was clipped by 0 bases and J by 4 bases; unmatched bases: 8. This CDR3 spans 16 amino acids. Looked up from germline, CDR1 is MRHNA and CDR2 is SNTAGT. The CDR3 spells CASSDSNRGLGYGYTF. CDR3 in DNA: TGTGCCAGCAGTGACTCGAACAGGGGACTTGGCTATGGCTACACCTTC.

This clonotype was observed many times. The V call is TRBV11-1, the J call TRBJ2-7, with D perhaps TRBD1 or TRBD2 (5 bases each). The CDR3 covers 14 residues. The germline V and J ends were trimmed by 5 bases and 0 bases, with 11 bases remaining between them. Germline V gene lookup returns CDR1 SGHAT and CDR2 FQDESV (reference sequence). CDR3 DNA sequence: TGTGCCAGCAGCCCGGGGCTCTTCTCCTACGAGCAGTACTTC. The encoded protein is CASSPGLFSYEQYF.

This clonotype was seen a handful of times. The chain employs TRBV5-1 and TRBJ2-3; TRBD2 is a possible D gene (6 bases). The germline V gene encodes CDR1 SGHRS and CDR2 YFSETQ. V lost 4 bases and J 1 base, leaving 10 bases between the germline ends. The CDR3 runs to 14 residues. The CDR3 coding sequence is TGCGCCAGCAGCCCGGGGGAAGGCACAGATACGCAGTATTTT. Translating it yields CASSPGEGTDTQYF.

The rearrangement joins TRBV7-9 to TRBJ1-4; 7 bases align to TRBD1. CDR3 length: 14 amino acids. Germline CDR1 and CDR2: SEHNR and FQNEAQ (reference sequence). The trim removed 5 bases at V and 6 bases at J, leaving 6 bases unmatched. CDR3 region: CASSLRGGYEKLFF. CDR3 bases: TGTGCCAGCAGCCTCAGGGGGGGCTATGAAAAACTGTTTTTT.